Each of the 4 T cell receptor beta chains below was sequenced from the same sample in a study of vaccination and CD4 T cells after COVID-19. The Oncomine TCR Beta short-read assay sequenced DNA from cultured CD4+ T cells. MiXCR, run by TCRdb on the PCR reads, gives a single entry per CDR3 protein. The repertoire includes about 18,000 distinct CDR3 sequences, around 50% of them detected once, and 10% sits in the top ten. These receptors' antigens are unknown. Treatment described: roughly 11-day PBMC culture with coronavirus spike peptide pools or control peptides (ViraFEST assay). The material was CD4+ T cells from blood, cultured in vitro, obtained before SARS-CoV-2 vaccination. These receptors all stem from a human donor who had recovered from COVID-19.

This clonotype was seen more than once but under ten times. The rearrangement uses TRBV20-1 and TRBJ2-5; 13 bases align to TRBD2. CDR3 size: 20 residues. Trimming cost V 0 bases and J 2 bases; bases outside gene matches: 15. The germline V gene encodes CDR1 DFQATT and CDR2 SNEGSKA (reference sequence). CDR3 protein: CSARDPRTSGRTLDQETQYF. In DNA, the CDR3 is TGCAGTGCTAGAGACCCCCGGACTAGCGGGAGAACACTCGATCAAGAGACCCAGTACTTC.

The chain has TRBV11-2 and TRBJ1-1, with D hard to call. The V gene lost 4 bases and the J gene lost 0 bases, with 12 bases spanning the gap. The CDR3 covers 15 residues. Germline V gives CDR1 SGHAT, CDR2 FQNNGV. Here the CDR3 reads CASSSPWAMNTEAFF. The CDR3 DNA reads TGTGCCAGCAGCTCCCCATGGGCTATGAACACTGAAGCTTTCTTT.

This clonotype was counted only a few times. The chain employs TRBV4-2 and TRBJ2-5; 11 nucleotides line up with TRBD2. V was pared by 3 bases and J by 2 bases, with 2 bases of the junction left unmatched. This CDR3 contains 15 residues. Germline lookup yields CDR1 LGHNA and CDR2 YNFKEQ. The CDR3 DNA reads TGTGCCAGCAGCCAGGGGACTAGCGGACAAGAGACCCAGTACTTC. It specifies CASSQGTSGQETQYF.

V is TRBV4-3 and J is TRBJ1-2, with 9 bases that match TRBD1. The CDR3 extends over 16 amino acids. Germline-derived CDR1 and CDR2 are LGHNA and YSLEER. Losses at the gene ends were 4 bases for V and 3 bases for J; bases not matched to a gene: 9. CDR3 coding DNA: TGCGCCAGCAGCCGCACCGGGACAGGGTCTCACTATGGCTACACCTTC. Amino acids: CASSRTGTGSHYGYTF.